Only one count was recorded for the clone carrying this TCR beta chain. Its antigen is as yet unknown. A much larger clonotype is one base distant, so this may be a read error. This sample is drawn from a study of T-cell reconstitution after alpha-beta-depleted transplantation in children. Preparation of the TCRbeta library involved a method that used unique molecular identifiers. In TCRdb, the PCR reads were re-called with MiXCR into one record per CDR3 protein. The table lists 200,000 to 250,000 distinct CDR3 sequences, approximately 8.4% of them singletons. The CDR3 is 16 residues long. Germline V gene lookup returns CDR1 LGHNT and CDR2 FRNRAP. The V segment lost 6 bases and the J segment 5 bases; nucleotides outside the gene matches: 15. Study-level points and caveats: Recipient T cells and thymic progenitors that survived gave rise to the high TCRbeta diversity observed at day 60 in some patients. When one year had passed after transplant, most T-cell counts and diversity came from newly produced T cells. Reports say that about two months after transplant, the alpha-beta T cells came out of several hundred graft clones that had expanded.

This sample comprised PBMCs, mostly from graft donor cells, obtained 360 days after TCRalphabeta/CD19-depleted stem cell transplant. The chain joins TRBV12-5 to TRBJ2-5; 7 nucleotides match TRBD2. This receptor was identified in a male patient aged 2-10 years who had a stem cell transplant for acute myeloid leukemia, so the T cells may come from the graft donor. The chain's CDR3 is CASGPLSIREEETQYF. CDR3 in DNA: TGTGCTAGTGGCCCGCTGTCAATACGGGAGGAGGAGACCCAGTACTTC.